Listed below are T cell receptor beta chains from one sample, sequenced in a study of spatial heterogeneity in lung cancer. TCRdb recomputed calls from the 5' RACE reads with MiXCR, one row per CDR3 protein. The data contain approximately 2,100 distinct CDR3 sequences, roughly 7.8% of them singletons. The sample here was normal lung tissue next to the tumor, taken at surgery. These receptor sequences come from a female donor with early-stage non-small cell lung cancer. Each CDR3 is given with its conserved first and last residue. The D gene is left open where the match is weak. Size is stated for part of the rows, as once, few or many counts, or as a class when the clone is expanded.

j_call clone_size d_call v_call cdr3_nt cdr3_aa
TRBJ1-2 medium-sized NA TRBV20-1 TGCAGTGCTAGACGGCAGGGGTATGGCTACACCTTC CSARRQGYGYTF
TRBJ2-5 medium-sized NA TRBV18 TGTGCCAGCTCACCAAGAGTGGAGGGGGAGACCCAGTACTTC CASSPRVEGETQYF
TRBJ1-2 medium-sized TRBD1 TRBV6-2/TRBV6-3 TGTGCCAGCAGACCCGGGACAGTCTCCTATGGCTACACCTTC CASRPGTVSYGYTF
TRBJ2-5 medium-sized NA TRBV6-6 TGTGCCAGCAGTCTAGGGGGAGGCGTGGAGACCCAGTACTTC CASSLGGGVETQYF
TRBJ2-7 NA NA TRBV28 TGTGCCAGCAGCTCGACACTTACCGCCTACGAGCAGTACTTC CASSSTLTAYEQYF
TRBJ2-6 medium-sized NA TRBV7-9 TGTGCCAGCAGTACGGGACGGAGGAGCTCTGGGGCCAACGTCCTGACTTTC CASSTGRRSSGANVLTF
TRBJ2-3 NA NA TRBV20-1 TGCAGTGCTAGACAGGGGGATACGCAGTATTTT CSARQGDTQYF
TRBJ1-2 medium-sized TRBD1 TRBV30 TGTGCCTCTGAGGGACAGCACCTGAGAGGCTATGGCTACACCTTC CASEGQHLRGYGYTF
TRBJ2-1 medium-sized TRBD1 TRBV18 TGTGCCAGCTCACCGAAGGCTCCGGGACAGGGGACATACAATGAGCAGTTCTTC CASSPKAPGQGTYNEQFF
TRBJ2-1 medium-sized NA TRBV20-1 TGCAGTGCTACCGAAACAGGGAGCGATGAGCAGTTCTTC CSATETGSDEQFF
TRBJ2-3 medium-sized NA TRBV7-8 TGTGCCAGCAGCCCCGCAGGAACGGGGGATACGCAGTATTTT CASSPAGTGDTQYF
TRBJ1-3 medium-sized NA TRBV19 TGTGCCAGTAGCAGATGGGTCCAGAATCCGAGCTCTGGAAACACCATATATTTT CASSRWVQNPSSGNTIYF
TRBJ2-6 many TRBD1 TRBV20-1 TGCAGTGCTAGACCCCACAGGGGTAACTCTGGGGCCAACGTCCTGACTTTC CSARPHRGNSGANVLTF
TRBJ1-2 medium-sized TRBD1 TRBV12-3/TRBV12-4 TGTGCCAGCAGACTAAACAGGGGGAGGTCTAACTATGGCTACACCTTC CASRLNRGRSNYGYTF
TRBJ2-7 medium-sized TRBD1 TRBV19 TGTGCCAGTATGCCCCGGGACAGAGCCTACGAGCAGTACTTC CASMPRDRAYEQYF
TRBJ2-7 medium-sized NA TRBV7-2 TGTGCCAGCAGCCCCCGGGGGCCCTACGAGCAGTACTTC CASSPRGPYEQYF
TRBJ1-1 NA NA TRBV15 TGTGCCACCGGTGTCCGGGAGACCACTGAAGCTTTCTTT CATGVRETTEAFF
TRBJ2-1 medium-sized TRBD2 TRBV10-3 TGTGCCATCAGTGAGTCAACTAGCGGGACCTACAATGAGCAGTTCTTC CAISESTSGTYNEQFF
TRBJ1-2 few TRBD1 TRBV6-5 TGTGCCAGCAGTTACCGACAGGGGATGGTGGCTAACTATGGCTACACCTTC CASSYRQGMVANYGYTF
TRBJ1-6 large NA TRBV5-1 TGCGCCAGCCAGCAAATCTCAGGACGGAAAAATTCACCCCTCCACTTT CASQQISGRKNSPLHF
TRBJ1-6 large TRBD1 TRBV30 TGTGCCTGGAGAGGGGACAGGGGAAAGAATTCACCCCTCCACTTT CAWRGDRGKNSPLHF